This is a list of T cell receptor beta chains from one sample in a study of PD-L1 blockade in urothelial cancer. The method was immunoSEQ multiplex PCR; TCRdb's version includes in-frame clones alone and lacks a portion of them. The top ten clones hold 4.5% to 6.5% of a sample with more than 65,000 clones, about 90% of them seen once. The specimen was PBMCs, collected around atezolizumab (anti-PD-L1) treatment. These receptors all stem from an older woman with urothelial cancer. The CDR3 runs from the conserved cysteine through the conserved F or W. A D gene is named only where the DNA matches it firmly. A clone size is listed for some rows: how often the clone was seen (once, few, many), or a class if it is expanded.

j_gene | abundance | v_gene | d_gene | CDR3nt | CDR3aa
TRBJ2-1 | NA | TRBV19 | TRBD1 | TGTGCCAGTAGTATGGACAGGGTGACCTTGCCTGAGCAGTTCTTC | CASSMDRVTLPEQFF
TRBJ2-5 | NA | TRBV6-6 | TRBD1 | TGTGCCAGCAGTTACTGGGACAGAAAAGAGACCCAGTACTTC | CASSYWDRKETQYF
TRBJ2-1 | NA | TRBV29-1 | TRBD2 | TGCAGCGTTGAACTAGCGGGGGTTGGCAATGAGCAGTTCTTC | CSVELAGVGNEQFF
TRBJ1-5 | few | TRBV25-1 | NA | TGTGCCAGCAGTGACCTCGAGACACATCAGCCCCAGCATTTT | CASSDLETHQPQHF
TRBJ2-1 | NA | TRBV4-2 | TRBD2 | TGTGCCAGCAGCCAAGTCGAAGCGGGGGGGCCCTACAATGAGCAGTTCTTC | CASSQVEAGGPYNEQFF
TRBJ1-3 | NA | TRBV1 | NA | TGCACCAGCAGCCAAGATCCCTCTACCTCTGGAAACACCATATATTTT | CTSSQDPSTSGNTIYF
TRBJ1-1 | few | TRBV4-1 | NA | TGCGCCAGCACCGTAGGGGAACGGAACACTGAAGCTTTCTTT | CASTVGERNTEAFF
TRBJ2-5 | NA | TRBV29-1 | TRBD2 | TGCAGCGTTGAAGGACTAGCGGGAGAGGCGGCCCAGTACTTC | CSVEGLAGEAAQYF
TRBJ1-1 | NA | TRBV29-1 | NA | TGCAGCGTTGAGTTTTTATTGAGGGATGGCACTGAAGCTTTCTTT | CSVEFLLRDGTEAFF
TRBJ1-5 | NA | TRBV18 | NA | TGTGCCAGCTCACAGGGGGATGAAACTCAGCCCCAGCATTTT | CASSQGDETQPQHF
TRBJ2-7 | NA | TRBV10-3 | NA | TGTGCCATCAGTGATTTGGGAGGCGGCGAGCAGTACTTC | CAISDLGGGEQYF
TRBJ2-7 | NA | TRBV28 | TRBD1 | TGTGCCAGCAGTTTTACAGGGGGCGGGTACGAGCAGTACTTC | CASSFTGGGYEQYF
TRBJ2-1 | NA | TRBV5-1 | NA | TGCGCCAGCAGCATCGGACAGGGAGGGTACAATGAGCAGTTCTTC | CASSIGQGGYNEQFF
TRBJ1-2 | NA | TRBV11-2 | NA | TGTGCCAGCAGCTTCCTGCTAGGGGCCGACTATGGCTACACCTTC | CASSFLLGADYGYTF
TRBJ1-2 | NA | TRBV7-2 | NA | TGTGCCAGCAGCTTAGGGGGACGGACTAGAACTAACTATGGCTACACCTTC | CASSLGGRTRTNYGYTF
TRBJ2-5 | NA | TRBV7-8 | NA | TGTGCCAGCAGCTTAGAGTTTCCAGGACGGGGAAAAGAGACCCAGTACTTC | CASSLEFPGRGKETQYF
TRBJ2-5 | NA | TRBV7-9 | TRBD1 | TGTGCCAGCAGCCCCCCTTTCTCTCACAGGGGGCAAAGGGAGACCCAGTACTTC | CASSPPFSHRGQRETQYF
TRBJ2-3 | NA | TRBV30 | NA | TGTGCCTGGAGTGAACGACGGGGGGCGGGAGATACGCAGTATTTT | CAWSERRGAGDTQYF
TRBJ2-3 | NA | TRBV5-1 | NA | TGCGCCAGCAGCTTGGCGGTTACAGATACGCAGTATTTT | CASSLAVTDTQYF
TRBJ1-2 | once | TRBV29-1 | TRBD1 | TGCAGCGCTCAGGGGGCCAACGACGGCTACACCTTC | CSAQGANDGYTF
TRBJ2-7 | NA | TRBV10-2 | TRBD2 | TGCGCCAGCACCGGGACTAGCGGCTACGAGCAGTACTTC | CASTGTSGYEQYF
TRBJ2-3 | once | TRBV4-3 | NA | TGCGCCAGCAGCCAAGATACAGGTAGCACAGATACGCAGTATTTT | CASSQDTGSTDTQYF
TRBJ1-4 | once | TRBV6-5 | TRBD1 | TGTGCCAGCAGCCCGACAGGGACTAGTAATGAAAAACTGTTTTTT | CASSPTGTSNEKLFF
TRBJ2-7 | NA | TRBV11-2 | TRBD2 | TGTGCCAGCAGCTTAGGGACTAGCGGGTTCTACGAGCAGTACTTC | CASSLGTSGFYEQYF
TRBJ2-5 | NA | TRBV9 | TRBD1 | TGTGCCAGCAGCCCCCGGACAGGGGGTTTGGGAGAGACCCAGTACTTC | CASSPRTGGLGETQYF
TRBJ1-5 | NA | TRBV6-6 | TRBD1 | TGTGCCAGCAGTTACGGGGACAGGAACCAGCCCCAGCATTTT | CASSYGDRNQPQHF
TRBJ1-1 | NA | TRBV27 | NA | TGTGCCAGCAGTTTCGCAGGGGTGAACACTGAAGCTTTCTTT | CASSFAGVNTEAFF
TRBJ2-5 | NA | TRBV11-2 | TRBD2 | TGTGCCAGCAGCAAAGGGACTAGCGGAATAGAGACCCAGTACTTC | CASSKGTSGIETQYF
TRBJ1-2 | NA | TRBV28 | NA | TGTGCCAGCAGTTTTTTGGCCAGTCCTAACTATGGCTACACCTTC | CASSFLASPNYGYTF
TRBJ2-7 | NA | TRBV11-2 | TRBD2 | TGTGCCAGCAGACTAGCGGGGGGTCACGAGCAGTACTTC | CASRLAGGHEQYF
TRBJ2-7 | NA | TRBV19 | TRBD1 | TGTGCCAGTGCCCCGGGGACAGGGTACGAGCAGTACTTC | CASAPGTGYEQYF
TRBJ2-2 | once | TRBV11-2 | NA | TGTGCCAGCAGGGGAGCCGGGGAGCTGTTTTTT | CASRGAGELFF
TRBJ2-1 | NA | TRBV7-3 | NA | TGTGCCAGCAGTGGTGCTAGCGCCAATGAGCAGTTCTTC | CASSGASANEQFF
TRBJ2-6 | few | TRBV28 | TRBD1 | TGTGCCAGCAGTTCCAGGACAGGGAGAGGGGCCAACGTCCTGACTTTC | CASSSRTGRGANVLTF
TRBJ2-1 | once | TRBV5-4 | TRBD2 | TGTGCCAGCAGCGGGGGACTAGCGACTGAGCAGTTCTTC | CASSGGLATEQFF
TRBJ2-7 | once | TRBV18 | TRBD2 | TGTGCCAGCTCAGGCCCCGGCTTGTCTAGCGGGAGTCCCTACGAGCAGTACTTC | CASSGPGLSSGSPYEQYF
TRBJ1-1 | few | TRBV19 | NA | TGTGCCAGTAGTGCGACAGCTAAAAGAGCTTTCTTT | CASSATAKRAFF
TRBJ2-7 | NA | TRBV10-3 | NA | TGTGCCATCAGTGATTCGATAACCAACAACGACGAGCAGTACTTC | CAISDSITNNDEQYF
TRBJ2-5 | NA | TRBV10-3 | TRBD2 | TGTGCCATCAAAGGGACGAGGAGCGGGACCCAAGAGACCCAGTACTTC | CAIKGTRSGTQETQYF
TRBJ2-4 | NA | TRBV4-2 | NA | TGTGCCAGCAGCCAAGATTCGCGGCAGGGTGGTCGCGACATTCAGTACTTC | CASSQDSRQGGRDIQYF
TRBJ2-5 | few | TRBV18 | NA | TGTGCCAGCTCACGGCTTGATGAGACCCAGTACTTC | CASSRLDETQYF
TRBJ2-3 | NA | TRBV5-6 | NA | TGTGCCAGCAGCTTGGAGGTAGTCCCAGGGACGCAGTATTTT | CASSLEVVPGTQYF
TRBJ1-3 | once | TRBV7-9 | NA | TGTGCCAGCAGCCCACCGACGGGGGGGACCTCTGGAAACACCATATATTTT | CASSPPTGGTSGNTIYF
TRBJ2-7 | NA | TRBV6-5 | NA | TGTGCCAGCAGTTACTCGGTCCCAGGGCAGAACTACGAGCAGTACTTC | CASSYSVPGQNYEQYF
TRBJ2-1 | NA | TRBV10-3 | TRBD2 | TGTGCCATCAGTCTTACTAGCGGGACCTACAATGAGCAGTTCTTC | CAISLTSGTYNEQFF
TRBJ2-2 | once | TRBV9 | TRBD1 | TGTGCCAGCAGCCATTACAGGGGGCAGACCGGGGAGCTGTTTTTT | CASSHYRGQTGELFF
TRBJ2-2 | NA | TRBV27 | NA | TGTGCCAGCAGTTTATCCGGGGGGCCCACCGGGGAGCTGTTTTTT | CASSLSGGPTGELFF
TRBJ1-3 | few | TRBV29-1 | NA | TGCAGCGTCTCATGGGGCGGTGGAAACACCATATATTTT | CSVSWGGGNTIYF
TRBJ2-4 | once | TRBV20-1 | NA | TGCAGTGCTAGAGCGCCGGCGGTTCAGTACTTC | CSARAPAVQYF